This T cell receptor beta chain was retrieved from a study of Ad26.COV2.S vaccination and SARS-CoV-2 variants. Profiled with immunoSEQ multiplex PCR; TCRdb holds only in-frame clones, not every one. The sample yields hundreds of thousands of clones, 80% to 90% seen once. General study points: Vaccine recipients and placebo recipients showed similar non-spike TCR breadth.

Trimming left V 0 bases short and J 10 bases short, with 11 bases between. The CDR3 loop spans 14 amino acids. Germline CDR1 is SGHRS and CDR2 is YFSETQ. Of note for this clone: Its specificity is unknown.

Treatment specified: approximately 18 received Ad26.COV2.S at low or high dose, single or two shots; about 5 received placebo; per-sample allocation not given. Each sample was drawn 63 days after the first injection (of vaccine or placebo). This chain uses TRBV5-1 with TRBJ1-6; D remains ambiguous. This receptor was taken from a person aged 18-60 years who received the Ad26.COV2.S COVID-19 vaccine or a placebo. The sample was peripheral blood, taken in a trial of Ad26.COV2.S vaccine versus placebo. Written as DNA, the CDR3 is TGCGCCAGCAGCTTGGCACGGTTTGGGTCACCCCTCCACTTT. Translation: CASSLARFGSPLHF. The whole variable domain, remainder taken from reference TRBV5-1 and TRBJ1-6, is KAGVTQTPRYLIKTRGQQVTLSCSPISGHRSVSWYQQTPGQGLQFLFEYFSETQRNKGNFPGRFSGRQFSNSRSEMNVSTLELGDSALYLCASSLARFGSPLHFGNGTRLTVT.